The 10 T cell receptor beta chains below come from one sample, sequenced in a study of Ad26.COV2.S vaccination and SARS-CoV-2 variants. Treatment reported: roughly 19 received Ad26.COV2.S at low or high dose, single or two shots; about 5 received placebo; per-sample allocation not given. Sampling occurred on day 63 after the first vaccine or placebo injection. Libraries were prepared by immunoSEQ multiplex PCR; TCRdb keeps only in-frame clonotypes and omits some of them. In the table there are 400,000 to 450,000 clones, roughly 90% of which are singletons. The sequences come from peripheral blood, collected in a trial of Ad26.COV2.S vaccine versus placebo. The receptors were gathered from a person aged 18-60 years who received the Ad26.COV2.S COVID-19 vaccine or a placebo.

This clone was detected only once. V gene TRBV6-2 or TRBV6-3 combines with J gene TRBJ2-1, with 9 nucleotides matching TRBD1. The ends lost 4 bases at V and 3 bases at J; junction bases unmatched: 4. CDR1 is MNHEY, CDR2 SVGEGT, per germline. The CDR3 totals 15 residues. The CDR3 coding sequence is TGTGCCAGCAGTTGGGGGACAGGGAGCTACAATGAGCAGTTCTTC. Translating gives CASSWGTGSYNEQFF.

The rearrangement uses TRBV7-2 and TRBJ2-3; D call uncertain. Germline V gene data show CDR1 as SGHTA and CDR2 as FQGNSA. The CDR3 is 14 residues long. Trimming stripped 4 bases from V and 0 bases from J, with 8 bases between. Here the CDR3 reads CASSSYTSTDTQYF. CDR3 sequence (DNA): TGTGCCAGCAGCTCCTACACTAGCACAGATACGCAGTATTTT.

The chain couples TRBV6-1 to TRBJ2-3, with 9 positions matching TRBD2. Germline trimming cut 4 bases from V and 6 bases from J; bases unmatched to any gene: 14. Germline V gene data show CDR1 as MNHNS and CDR2 as SASEGT. This CDR3 region has 17 residues. Written as DNA, the CDR3 is TGTGCCAGCAGTGCCGCGAATGGCGGGAGGGCCCTCGATACGCAGTATTTT. Translating it yields CASSAANGGRALDTQYF.

V is TRBV5-1 and J is TRBJ2-3, with D possibly being TRBD2 (6 bases). CDR3 length equals 16 residues. The V gene's germline CDR1 is SGHRS and CDR2 YFSETQ. V gave up 0 bases and J gave up 6 bases, with 17 bases separating them. The CDR3 DNA is TGCGCCAGCAGCTTGGCCGTCAGCGGGCCTCTCGATACGCAGTATTTT. This translates into CASSLAVSGPLDTQYF. Full variable domain (missing parts from reference TRBV5-1 and TRBJ2-3): KAGVTQTPRYLIKTRGQQVTLSCSPISGHRSVSWYQQTPGQGLQFLFEYFSETQRNKGNFPGRFSGRQFSNSRSEMNVSTLELGDSALYLCASSLAVSGPLDTQYFGPGTRLTVL.

The chain links TRBV19 to TRBJ1-6; D unclear. The ends were cut back, 5 bases at V and 0 bases at J, with 23 bases in the middle. The CDR3 runs 20 residues. Germline lookup yields CDR1 LNHDA and CDR2 SQIVND (reference sequence). This CDR3 is CASSPHPNGPRGSYNSPLHF. The CDR3 region has the DNA TGTGCCAGTAGTCCCCACCCGAACGGCCCGAGAGGCTCCTATAATTCACCCCTCCACTTT. The variable domain in full, completed from reference TRBV19 and TRBJ1-6, reads DGGITQSPKYLFRKEGQNVTLSCEQNLNHDAMYWYRQDPGQGLRLIYYSQIVNDFQKGDIAEGYSVSREKKESFPLTVTSAQKNPTAFYLCASSPHPNGPRGSYNSPLHFGNGTRLTVT.

The CDR3 sequence is CASSIPQGADTQYF. CDR3 DNA: TGTGCCAGTAGTATACCACAGGGGGCAGATACGCAGTATTTT. The J gene is TRBJ2-3, the V gene TRBV19, with TRBD1 matching over 8 bases. Germline CDR1 LNHDA, CDR2 SQIVND (reference sequence). V was clipped by 2 bases and J by 4 bases; unmatched bases: 2. CDR3 length equals 14 residues.

This clone appeared a few times. The chain joins TRBV15 to TRBJ2-5, with 9 bases lining up with TRBD1. Germline CDR1 is LNHNV and CDR2 is YYDKDF (reference sequence). The length of the CDR3 is 16 residues. V shed 1 base, J shed 2 bases, and the junction held 5 bases outside the gene matches. CDR3 bases: TGTGCCACCAGCAGAGGGGGACAGGGCGCTCAAGAGACCCAGTACTTC. Amino acid sequence: CATSRGGQGAQETQYF.

The CDR3 here is CASSARVNTEAFF. The DNA for the CDR3 is TGTGCCAGCAGTGCTCGGGTGAACACTGAAGCTTTCTTT. The rearrangement joins TRBV2 to TRBJ1-1; no firm D call. Germline CDR1 is SNHLY and CDR2 is FYNNEI. The V end was cut by 4 bases, the J end by 0 bases, with 6 bases between. This CDR3 has 13 residues.

The chain combines TRBV7-9 with TRBJ2-3; maybe TRBD2 (5 bases). V was pared by 2 bases and J by 0 bases, with 9 bases between. Germline CDR1 SEHNR, CDR2 FQNEAQ (reference sequence). This CDR3 contains 15 residues. CDR3 nucleotide sequence: TGTGCCAGCAGCTTATTTCTAGCTAGCACAGATACGCAGTATTTT. Its translation: CASSLFLASTDTQYF.

V is TRBV30 and J is TRBJ2-7; 8 nucleotides line up with TRBD2. The CDR3 extends over 13 amino acids. With 4 bases clipped from V and 13 bases from J, the junction kept 15 bases outside the gene matches. Germline V lookup: CDR1 GTSNPN, CDR2 SVGIG (reference sequence). CDR3 sequence (DNA): TGTGCCTGGAACGGGGGGGAAAGCCGACCCCTTTACTTC. Its translation: CAWNGGESRPLYF.